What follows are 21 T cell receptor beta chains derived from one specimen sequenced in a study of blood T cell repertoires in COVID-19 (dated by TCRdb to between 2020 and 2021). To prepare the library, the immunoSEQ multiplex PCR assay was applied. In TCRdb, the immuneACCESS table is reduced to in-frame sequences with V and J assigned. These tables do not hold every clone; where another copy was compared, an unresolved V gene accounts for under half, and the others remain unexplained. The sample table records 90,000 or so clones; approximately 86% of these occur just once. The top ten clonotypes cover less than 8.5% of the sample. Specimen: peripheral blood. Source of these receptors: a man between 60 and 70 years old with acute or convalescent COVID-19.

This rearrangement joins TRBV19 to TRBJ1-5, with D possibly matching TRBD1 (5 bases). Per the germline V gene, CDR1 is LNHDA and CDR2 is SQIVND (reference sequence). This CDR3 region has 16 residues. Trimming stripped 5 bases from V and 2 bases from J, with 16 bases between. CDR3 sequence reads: CASSQRGGLGNQPQHF. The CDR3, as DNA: TGTGCCAGTAGTCAGAGGGGAGGGTTGGGCAATCAGCCCCAGCATTTT.

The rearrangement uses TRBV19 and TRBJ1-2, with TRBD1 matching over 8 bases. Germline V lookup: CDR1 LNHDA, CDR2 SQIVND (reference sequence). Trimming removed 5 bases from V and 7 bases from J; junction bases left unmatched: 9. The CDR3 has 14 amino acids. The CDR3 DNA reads TGTGCCAGTAGTGTTGGACAGGGCATAGGTGGCTACACCTTC. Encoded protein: CASSVGQGIGGYTF. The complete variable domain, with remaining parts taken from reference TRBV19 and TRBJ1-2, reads DGGITQSPKYLFRKEGQNVTLSCEQNLNHDAMYWYRQDPGQGLRLIYYSQIVNDFQKGDIAEGYSVSREKKESFPLTVTSAQKNPTAFYLCASSVGQGIGGYTFGSGTRLTVV.

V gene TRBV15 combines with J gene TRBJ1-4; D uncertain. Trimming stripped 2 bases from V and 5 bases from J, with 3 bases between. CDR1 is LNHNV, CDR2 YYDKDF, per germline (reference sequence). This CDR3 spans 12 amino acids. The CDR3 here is CATSRPNEKLFF. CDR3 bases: TGTGCCACCAGCAGACCAAATGAAAAACTGTTTTTT.

CDR3 residues: CASSQDLGGGGYNEQFF. In DNA, the CDR3 is TGTGCCAGCAGCCAAGATCTGGGAGGTGGGGGTTACAATGAGCAGTTCTTC. The chain recombines TRBV3-1 (or the pseudogene TRBV3-2) with TRBJ2-1; D is perhaps TRBD2 (6 bases). The germline V gene encodes CDR1 LGHDT and CDR2 YNNKEL (reference sequence). CDR3 length: 17 amino acids. V lost 0 bases and J 4 bases, leaving 16 bases between the germline ends.

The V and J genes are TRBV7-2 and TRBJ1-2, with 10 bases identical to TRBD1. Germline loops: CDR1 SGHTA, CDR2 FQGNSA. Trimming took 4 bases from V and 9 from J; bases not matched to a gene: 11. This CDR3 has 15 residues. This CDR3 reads CASSSKPGTGVSYTF. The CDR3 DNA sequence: TGTGCCAGCAGCTCTAAGCCCGGGACAGGGGTTAGCTACACCTTC.

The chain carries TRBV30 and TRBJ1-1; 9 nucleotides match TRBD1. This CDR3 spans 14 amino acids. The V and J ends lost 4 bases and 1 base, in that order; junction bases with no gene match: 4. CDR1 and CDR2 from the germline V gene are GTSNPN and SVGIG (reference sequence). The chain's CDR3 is CAWTRDRANTEAFF. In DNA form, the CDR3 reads TGTGCCTGGACCCGGGACAGGGCGAACACTGAAGCTTTCTTT. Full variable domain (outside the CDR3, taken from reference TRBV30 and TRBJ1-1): SQTIHQWPATLVQPVGSPLSLECTVEGTSNPNLYWYRQAAGRGLQLLFYSVGIGQISSEVPQNLSASRPQDRQFILSSKKLLLSDSGFYLCAWTRDRANTEAFFGQGTRLTVV.

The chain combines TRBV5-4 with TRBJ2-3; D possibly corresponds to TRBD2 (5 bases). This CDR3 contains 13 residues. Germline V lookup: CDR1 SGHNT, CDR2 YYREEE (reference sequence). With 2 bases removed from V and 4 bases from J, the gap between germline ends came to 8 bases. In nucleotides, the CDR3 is TGTGCCAGCAGCTTCACCGGGGCAGATACGCAGTATTTT. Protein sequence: CASSFTGADTQYF.

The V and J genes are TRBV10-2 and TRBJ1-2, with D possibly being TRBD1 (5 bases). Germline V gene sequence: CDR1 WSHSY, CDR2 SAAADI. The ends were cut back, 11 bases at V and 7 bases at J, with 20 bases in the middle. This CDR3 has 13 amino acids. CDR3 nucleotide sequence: TGCGCCGGAGGGACGGCTAAAGAGGGTGGCTACACCTTC. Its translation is CAGGTAKEGGYTF.

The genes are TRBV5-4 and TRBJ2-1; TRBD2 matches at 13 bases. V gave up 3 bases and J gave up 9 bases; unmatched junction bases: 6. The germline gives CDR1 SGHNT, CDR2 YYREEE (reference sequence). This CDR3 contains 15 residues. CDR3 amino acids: CASSWTSGSIGEQFF. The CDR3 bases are TGTGCCAGCAGCTGGACTAGCGGGAGTATTGGTGAGCAGTTCTTC.

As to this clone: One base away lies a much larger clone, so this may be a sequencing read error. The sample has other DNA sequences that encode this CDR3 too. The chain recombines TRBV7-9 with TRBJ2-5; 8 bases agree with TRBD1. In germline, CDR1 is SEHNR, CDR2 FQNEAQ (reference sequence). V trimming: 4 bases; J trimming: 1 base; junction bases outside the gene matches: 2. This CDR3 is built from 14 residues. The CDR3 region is CASSWGQAQETQYF. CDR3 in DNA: TGTGCCAGCAGCTGGGGACAGGCCCAAGAGACCCAGTACTTC.

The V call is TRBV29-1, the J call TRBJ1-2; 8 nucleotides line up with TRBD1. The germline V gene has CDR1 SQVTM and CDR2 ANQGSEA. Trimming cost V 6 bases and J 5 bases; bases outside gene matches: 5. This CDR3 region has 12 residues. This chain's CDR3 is CSVATGEYGYTF. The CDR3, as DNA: TGCAGCGTCGCGACAGGGGAGTATGGCTACACCTTC.

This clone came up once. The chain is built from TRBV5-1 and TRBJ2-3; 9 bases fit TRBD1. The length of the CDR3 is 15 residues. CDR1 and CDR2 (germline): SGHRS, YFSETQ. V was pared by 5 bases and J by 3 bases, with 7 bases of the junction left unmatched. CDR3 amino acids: CASRVQGAATDTQYF. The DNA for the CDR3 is TGCGCCAGCAGGGTACAGGGGGCAGCTACAGATACGCAGTATTTT.

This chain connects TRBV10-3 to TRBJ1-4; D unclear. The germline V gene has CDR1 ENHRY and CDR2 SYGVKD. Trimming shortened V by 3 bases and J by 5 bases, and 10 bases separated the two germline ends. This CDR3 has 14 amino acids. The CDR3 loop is CAISDPTVNEKLFF. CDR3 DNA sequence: TGTGCCATCAGTGACCCAACGGTGAATGAAAAACTGTTTTTT.

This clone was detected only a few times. The CDR3 loop is CASSPPGGSDYEQYF. In DNA form, the CDR3 reads TGTGCCAGCTCACCACCGGGAGGTAGCGATTACGAGCAGTACTTC. The V gene is TRBV18, the J gene TRBJ2-7, with D possibly being TRBD2 (6 bases). Trimming stripped 0 bases from V and 4 bases from J, with 13 bases between. Germline loops: CDR1 KGHSH, CDR2 LQKENI. CDR3 size: 15 residues.

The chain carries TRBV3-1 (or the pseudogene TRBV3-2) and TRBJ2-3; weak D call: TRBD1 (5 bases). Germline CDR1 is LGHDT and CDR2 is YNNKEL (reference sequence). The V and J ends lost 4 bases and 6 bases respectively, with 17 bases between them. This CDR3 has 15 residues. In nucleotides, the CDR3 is TGTGCCAGCAGCCGGAGCCAGGGATTTGGGGATACGCAGTATTTT. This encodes CASSRSQGFGDTQYF.

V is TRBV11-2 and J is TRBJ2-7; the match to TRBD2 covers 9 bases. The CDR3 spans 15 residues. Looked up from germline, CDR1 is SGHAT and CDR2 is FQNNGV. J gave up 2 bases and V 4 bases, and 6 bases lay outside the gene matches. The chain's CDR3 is CASSSTRGGAYEQYF. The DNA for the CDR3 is TGTGCCAGCAGCTCCACGCGGGGGGGGGCCTACGAGCAGTACTTC.

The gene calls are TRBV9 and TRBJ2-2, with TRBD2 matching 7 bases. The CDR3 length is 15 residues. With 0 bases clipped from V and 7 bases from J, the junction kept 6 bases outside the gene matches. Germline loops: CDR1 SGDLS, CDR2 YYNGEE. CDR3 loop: CASSVGGRGVGELFF. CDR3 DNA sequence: TGTGCCAGCAGCGTAGGCGGGAGAGGAGTCGGGGAGCTGTTTTTT. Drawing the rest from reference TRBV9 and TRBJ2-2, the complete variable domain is DSGVTQTPKHLITATGQRVTLRCSPRSGDLSVYWYQQSLDQGLQFLIQYYNGEERAKGNILERFSAQQFPDLHSELNLSSLELGDSALYFCASSVGGRGVGELFFGEGSRLTVL.

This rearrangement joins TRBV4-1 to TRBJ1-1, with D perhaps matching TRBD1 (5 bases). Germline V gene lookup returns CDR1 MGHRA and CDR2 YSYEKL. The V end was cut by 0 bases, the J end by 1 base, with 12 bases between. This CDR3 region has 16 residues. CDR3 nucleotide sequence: TGCGCCAGCAGCCAAGATCACGGCAGGGCGAACACTGAAGCTTTCTTT. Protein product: CASSQDHGRANTEAFF.

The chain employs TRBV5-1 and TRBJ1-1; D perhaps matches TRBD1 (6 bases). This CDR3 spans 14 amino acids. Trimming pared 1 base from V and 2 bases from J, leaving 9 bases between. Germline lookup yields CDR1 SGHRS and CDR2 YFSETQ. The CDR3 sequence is CASSLLQGNTEAFF. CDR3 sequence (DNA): TGCGCCAGCAGCTTGTTACAGGGAAACACTGAAGCTTTCTTT.

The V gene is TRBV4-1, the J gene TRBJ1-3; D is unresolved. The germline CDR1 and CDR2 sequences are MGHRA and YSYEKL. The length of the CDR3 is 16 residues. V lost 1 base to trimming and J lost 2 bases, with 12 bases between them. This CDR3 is CASSQVAGMTGNTIYF. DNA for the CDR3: TGCGCCAGCAGCCAAGTAGCCGGGATGACTGGAAACACCATATATTTT.

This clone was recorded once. DNA of the CDR3: TGTGCCTGGAGCCCCAGCCGGGTCACAGATACGCAGTATTTT. Translating gives CAWSPSRVTDTQYF. This chain connects TRBV30 to TRBJ2-3; D is undetermined. The CDR3 is made up of 14 amino acids. Germline V gene data show CDR1 as GTSNPN and CDR2 as SVGIG (reference sequence). Deletions cut 3 bases from V and 2 bases from J, with 12 bases between. Looking up the rest from reference TRBV30 and TRBJ2-3 gives the full variable domain: SQTIHQWPATLVQPVGSPLSLECTVEGTSNPNLYWYRQAAGRGLQLLFYSVGIGQISSEVPQNLSASRPQDRQFILSSKKLLLSDSGFYLCAWSPSRVTDTQYFGPGTRLTVL.